These 21 T cell receptor beta chains originate from one sample sequenced in a study of graft-versus-host responses after intestinal transplantation. Clones were read by immunoSEQ multiplex PCR, and TCRdb kept only the in-frame ones, dropping some. The table records about 82,000 clones, 91% of them present only once. These TCRs' antigens remain unknown. Sample: unstimulated CD4+ T cells sorted from spleen or lymph node cells, taken before intestinal transplant. All receptors derive from a human donor who received an intestinal transplant.

The V gene is TRBV4-3, the J gene TRBJ2-3; 15 positions agree with TRBD2. Germline loops: CDR1 LGHNA, CDR2 YSLEER. The trim removed 4 bases at V and 2 bases at J, leaving 10 bases unmatched. The CDR3 covers 19 residues. The CDR3 spells CASSRRKGTSGGYTDTQYF. The DNA for the CDR3 is TGCGCCAGCAGCCGAAGAAAGGGGACTAGCGGGGGGTACACAGATACGCAGTATTTT.

This clone was picked up one time. The V gene is TRBV5-1, the J gene TRBJ1-5, with D possibly TRBD1 on 5 matching bases. This CDR3 has 14 residues. CDR1 SGHRS and CDR2 YFSETQ come from the germline V gene. Trimming removed 0 bases at V and 7 bases at J, with 11 bases between. The CDR3 region is CASSLGAGNQPQHF. Written as DNA, the CDR3 is TGCGCCAGCAGCTTGGGTGCAGGGAACCAGCCCCAGCATTTT.

The chain carries TRBV27 and TRBJ2-6; 8 bases agree with TRBD1. Germline lookup yields CDR1 MNHEY and CDR2 SMNVEV (reference sequence). This CDR3 region has 16 residues. After removal of 4 bases from V and 4 bases from J, the junction contained 6 bases not matched to a gene. The CDR3 loop reads CASSSWTGRGANVLTF. CDR3 coding DNA: TGTGCCAGCAGTTCGTGGACAGGGAGGGGGGCCAACGTCCTGACTTTC. Full variable domain (outside the CDR3, taken from reference TRBV27 and TRBJ2-6): EAQVTQNPRYLITVTGKKLTVTCSQNMNHEYMSWYRQDPGLGLRQIYYSMNVEVTDKGDVPEGYKVSRKEKRNFPLILESPSPNQTSLYFCASSSWTGRGANVLTFGAGSRLTVL.

The chain is built from TRBV5-1 and TRBJ1-5; 7 bases map to TRBD1. V lost 5 bases and J lost 4; bases outside the gene matches: 3. The CDR3 loop spans 13 amino acids. The germline CDR1 and CDR2 sequences are SGHRS and YFSETQ. The CDR3: CASSRDRNQPQHF. CDR3 nucleotides: TGCGCCAGCAGTAGGGACAGAAATCAGCCCCAGCATTTT. The entire variable domain, with the rest obtained from reference TRBV5-1 and TRBJ1-5, is as follows: KAGVTQTPRYLIKTRGQQVTLSCSPISGHRSVSWYQQTPGQGLQFLFEYFSETQRNKGNFPGRFSGRQFSNSRSEMNVSTLELGDSALYLCASSRDRNQPQHFGDGTRLSIL.

V usage is TRBV12-5 and J usage is TRBJ2-7; the D gene is possibly TRBD1 (6 bases). This CDR3 is 17 amino acids long. Trimming took off 1 base at V and 2 bases at J, with 18 bases between the two ends. The germline V gene encodes CDR1 LGHNT and CDR2 FRNRAP. The DNA for the CDR3 is TGTGCTAGTGGTTTGGCCGCACAGGGTCTTGCAACCTACGAGCAGTACTTC. It is translated as CASGLAAQGLATYEQYF.

The rearrangement uses TRBV19 and TRBJ2-1; 7 bases line up with TRBD1. The CDR3 loop spans 15 amino acids. With 7 bases clipped from V and 8 bases from J, the junction kept 14 bases outside the gene matches. The V gene's germline CDR1 is LNHDA and CDR2 SQIVND (reference sequence). Written as DNA, the CDR3 is TGTGCCAGTACCAGACGAGGGGGCCCTGTATATGAGCAGTTCTTC. Its translation is CASTRRGGPVYEQFF.

In its sample, this clone was seen a few times. Here the CDR3 reads CASSEISPRDREGGYTF. The DNA of the CDR3 is TGTGCCAGCAGTGAGATCTCTCCCCGGGACAGGGAAGGTGGCTACACCTTC. This chain joins TRBV25-1 and TRBJ1-2; 9 nucleotides agree with TRBD1. The CDR3 is 17 residues long. J was trimmed by 7 bases and V by 3 bases; bases with no gene match: 15. Germline-derived CDR1 and CDR2 are MGHDK and SYGVNS.

This clone was found a few times. This rearrangement joins TRBV7-2 to TRBJ1-5, with a weak D call TRBD1 (5 bases). This CDR3 is built from 15 residues. The V gene's germline CDR1 is SGHTA and CDR2 FQGNSA. V dropped 1 base and J dropped 4 bases, with 11 bases sitting between them. The CDR3 nucleotides are TGTGCCAGCAGCTTAGGTCTGCAGGGTAATCAGCCCCAGCATTTT. Encoded protein: CASSLGLQGNQPQHF.

The chain recombines TRBV6-5 with TRBJ2-7; 9 bases line up with TRBD1. CDR1 is MNHEY, CDR2 SVGAGI, per germline. V was clipped by 6 bases and J by 6 bases; unmatched bases: 6. CDR3 length: 13 residues. CDR3 amino acids: CASSRGTGSEQYF. CDR3 in DNA: TGTGCCAGCAGCCGAGGGACAGGGAGCGAGCAGTACTTC.

The rearrangement uses TRBV15 and TRBJ2-2, with D possibly TRBD2 on 5 matching bases. The CDR3 spans 12 residues. Trimming cost V 4 bases and J 5 bases, with 5 bases left between them. Germline V gene sequence: CDR1 LNHNV, CDR2 YYDKDF (reference sequence). DNA of the CDR3: TGTGCCACCAGCACGGGGACCGGGGAGCTGTTTTTT. This encodes CATSTGTGELFF.

This chain joins TRBV6-5 and TRBJ2-7, with 13 bases identical to TRBD2. Trimming took 4 bases from V and 7 from J; bases not matched to a gene: 10. Germline V gene sequence: CDR1 MNHEY, CDR2 SVGAGI. This CDR3 is 16 amino acids long. In nucleotides, the CDR3 is TGTGCCAGCAGTTTACGGACTAGCGGGGGATCTCAAGAGCAGTACTTC. Its protein is CASSLRTSGGSQEQYF.

The chain employs TRBV10-2 and TRBJ1-1, with D hard to call. Trimming took off 3 bases at V and 8 bases at J, with 19 bases between the two ends. CDR1 is WSHSY, CDR2 SAAADI, per germline. CDR3 length: 15 amino acids. CDR3 in amino acids: CASSDTPREKIEAFF. CDR3 nucleotides: TGCGCCAGCAGTGATACTCCCCGGGAGAAGATAGAAGCTTTCTTT.

J is TRBJ2-3 and V is TRBV10-1; D gene ambiguous. The V end lost 4 bases, the J end lost 0 bases, and 5 bases lay between the germline ends. Germline V gene sequence: CDR1 WNHNN, CDR2 SYGVQD (reference sequence). This CDR3 is built from 13 residues. CDR3 loop: CASSAQSTDTQYF. The CDR3 bases are TGCGCCAGCAGTGCTCAGAGCACAGATACGCAGTATTTT.

The rearrangement uses TRBV15 and TRBJ2-7, with TRBD2 matching over 8 bases. The CDR3 totals 15 residues. Trimming cost V 0 bases and J 1 base; bases outside gene matches: 2. Germline V gene lookup returns CDR1 LNHNV and CDR2 YYDKDF (reference sequence). The CDR3 coding sequence is TGTGCCACCAGCAGAGAGGGCGGGGGGTCCTACGAGCAGTACTTC. Amino acid sequence: CATSREGGGSYEQYF.

The chain links TRBV30 to TRBJ1-2; tentative D call: TRBD1 (5 bases). The CDR3 runs 12 residues. CDR1 and CDR2 from the germline V gene are GTSNPN and SVGIG (reference sequence). V lost 3 bases, J lost 8 bases, and 13 bases lay in between. CDR3 amino acids: CAWSLGVRGYTF. The CDR3 nucleotides read TGTGCCTGGAGCTTAGGGGTTAGGGGCTACACCTTC.

The CDR3 protein is CASSQDPAGANVLTF. DNA of the CDR3: TGCGCCAGCAGCCAAGACCCAGCTGGGGCCAACGTCCTGACTTTC. This chain connects TRBV4-3 to TRBJ2-6; D is unresolved. Trimming pared 0 bases from V and 2 bases from J, leaving 5 bases between. Germline CDR1 and CDR2: LGHNA and YSLEER. CDR3 length: 15 residues.

The gene calls are TRBV6-6 and TRBJ2-1; TRBD2 aligns across 7 bases. Germline loops: CDR1 MNHNY, CDR2 SVGAGI (reference sequence). J was trimmed by 1 base and V by 5 bases; bases with no gene match: 8. This CDR3 region has 16 residues. DNA for the CDR3: TGTGCCAGCAGTCCCCTGGGAGCGGGGTCCTACAATGAGCAGTTCTTC. This codes for CASSPLGAGSYNEQFF.

The V gene is TRBV18, the J gene TRBJ2-1; D remains ambiguous. Germline CDR1 reads KGHSH; CDR2 reads LQKENI. The CDR3 consists of 13 residues. With 3 bases removed from V and 6 bases from J, the gap between germline ends came to 9 bases. The chain's CDR3 is CASSPYTVNEQFF. DNA of the CDR3: TGTGCCAGCTCACCTTACACAGTCAATGAGCAGTTCTTC.

The chain is built from TRBV7-2 and TRBJ1-1; 11 bases match TRBD1. The CDR3 runs to 16 residues. Germline V gene lookup returns CDR1 SGHTA and CDR2 FQGNSA. With 4 bases clipped from V and 0 bases from J, the junction kept 4 bases outside the gene matches. The CDR3 DNA reads as TGTGCCAGCAGCTGGACAGGGGGCGCCATGAACACTGAAGCTTTCTTT. Its translation: CASSWTGGAMNTEAFF.

The chain is built from TRBV5-1 and TRBJ2-7, with 10 bases matching TRBD1. The V segment lost 7 bases and the J segment 2 bases; nucleotides outside the gene matches: 6. Germline CDR1 is SGHRS and CDR2 is YFSETQ. The CDR3 consists of 14 residues. CDR3 bases: TGCGCCAGCGGACAGGGGGAGATCACCTACGAGCAGTACTTC. This translates into CASGQGEITYEQYF.

The rearrangement joins TRBV2 to TRBJ2-7; D might be TRBD2 (6 bases). Trimming took 8 bases from V and 3 from J, leaving 20 bases between them. The CDR3 consists of 15 residues. CDR1 is SNHLY, CDR2 FYNNEI, per germline. CDR3 sequence reads: CASSVAGTGHYEQYF. The CDR3 DNA sequence: TGTGCCAGCTCCGTGGCGGGGACGGGGCACTACGAGCAGTACTTC.